The 14 T cell receptor beta chains listed next were all sequenced from one sample in a study of blood T cell repertoires in COVID-19 (dated by TCRdb to 2018 to 2020). The receptor library was made with the immunoSEQ multiplex PCR assay. TCRdb's version of the immuneACCESS table is confined to in-frame rearrangements and falls short of the full clone set. An unresolved V gene accounts for under half of the shortfall where checked; the remainder is of unknown origin. In this sample the table shows approximately 280,000 clones, around 89% of which occur a single time. The top ten clones comprise around 4.4% of the sample. Source material: peripheral blood. The receptors originated from a man between 35 and 55 years old with acute or convalescent COVID-19.

J is TRBJ2-3 and V is TRBV9; 16 bases agree with TRBD2. Germline trimming cut 4 bases from V and 3 bases from J; bases unmatched to any gene: 8. The length of the CDR3 is 18 residues. Germline V gene sequence: CDR1 SGDLS, CDR2 YYNGEE. Written as DNA, the CDR3 is TGTGCCAGCAGCCCGGGGACTAGCGGGGGGGCTGGGACAGATACGCAGTATTTT. Translated, it gives CASSPGTSGGAGTDTQYF.

The genes are TRBV5-1 and TRBJ1-2; 9 bases match TRBD1. The CDR3 covers 15 residues. The germline V gene has CDR1 SGHRS and CDR2 YFSETQ. Trimming cost V 5 bases and J 6 bases; bases outside gene matches: 11. CDR3 bases: TGCGCCAGCAGGAATCGAGTACAGGGGGCTGATGGCTACACCTTC. Translated: CASRNRVQGADGYTF.

The CDR3 DNA reads as TGCGCCAGCAGCTTGAGCCGCCCGGACTATGGCTACACCTTC. Translated, it gives CASSLSRPDYGYTF. This chain links TRBV5-1 with TRBJ1-2; unclear D gene. V lost 1 base and J 3 bases, leaving 10 bases between the germline ends. The CDR3 totals 14 residues. CDR1 is SGHRS and CDR2 is YFSETQ in the germline V gene. Using reference TRBV5-1 and TRBJ1-2 for the parts outside the CDR3, the full variable domain is KAGVTQTPRYLIKTRGQQVTLSCSPISGHRSVSWYQQTPGQGLQFLFEYFSETQRNKGNFPGRFSGRQFSNSRSEMNVSTLELGDSALYLCASSLSRPDYGYTFGSGTRLTVV.

The chain recombines TRBV19 with TRBJ2-2; 7 bases agree with TRBD1. Germline loops: CDR1 LNHDA, CDR2 SQIVND (reference sequence). This CDR3 is 14 amino acids long. V dropped 7 bases and J dropped 4; count of bases not matched to a gene: 6. The CDR3 nucleotides are TGTGCCAGTACGAGGAAGGGGGCCACCGGGGAGCTGTTTTTT. Translating it yields CASTRKGATGELFF. Using reference TRBV19 and TRBJ2-2 for the parts outside the CDR3, the full variable domain is DGGITQSPKYLFRKEGQNVTLSCEQNLNHDAMYWYRQDPGQGLRLIYYSQIVNDFQKGDIAEGYSVSREKKESFPLTVTSAQKNPTAFYLCASTRKGATGELFFGEGSRLTVL.

The chain employs TRBV7-2 and TRBJ1-3; D may be TRBD1 (6 bases). Germline CDR1 SGHTA, CDR2 FQGNSA. CDR3 length: 17 amino acids. The V gene lost 3 bases and the J gene lost 0 bases, with 15 bases spanning the gap. In DNA form, the CDR3 reads TGTGCCAGCAGCTTTTCCCCGACAGGTGGCTCTGGAAACACCATATATTTT. Its protein product is CASSFSPTGGSGNTIYF.

With respect to this clone: The germline gene is not matched at one end of the junction; a read error may be the cause. J is TRBJ1-4 and V is TRBV11-2; TRBD1 agrees at 9 bases. The germline CDR1 and CDR2 sequences are SGHAT and FQNNGV. This CDR3 comprises 14 residues. The CDR3 is CASSLDRGDEKLFF. CDR3 in DNA: TGTGCCAGCAGCCTAGACAGGGGGGATGAAAAACTGTTTTTT.

This clone was observed a single time. The rearrangement links TRBV7-9 to TRBJ2-2; 12 bases are shared with TRBD1. The germline V gene encodes CDR1 SEHNR and CDR2 FQNEAQ (reference sequence). The trim removed 8 bases at V and 7 bases at J, leaving 11 bases unmatched. The CDR3 has 16 residues. CDR3 region: CASSPPGTGGSGELFF. Here the CDR3 DNA reads TGTGCCAGCTCCCCGCCCGGGACAGGGGGCAGCGGGGAGCTGTTTTTT.

This chain's CDR3 is CASSLALLGGAGDYEQYF. In nucleotides, the CDR3 is TGCGCCAGCAGCTTGGCCCTTCTCGGGGGGGCAGGGGACTACGAGCAGTACTTC. This chain connects TRBV5-1 to TRBJ2-7; 8 positions match TRBD2. This CDR3 has 18 amino acids. Looked up from germline, CDR1 is SGHRS and CDR2 is YFSETQ. With 0 bases clipped from V and 3 bases from J, the junction kept 14 bases outside the gene matches.

The CDR3 nucleotides read TGTGCCAGCAGCGACAGGTTCAGCTCTGGGGCCAACGTCCTGACTTTC. Translating it yields CASSDRFSSGANVLTF. This chain links TRBV5-6 with TRBJ2-6, with D maybe TRBD1 (6 bases). Trimming left V 4 bases short and J 0 bases short, with 11 bases between. Germline lookup yields CDR1 SGHDT and CDR2 YYEEEE. The CDR3 is made up of 16 amino acids.

The chain recombines TRBV11-2 with TRBJ1-2; D ambiguous. The CDR3 is made up of 14 amino acids. Deletions cut 5 bases from V and 2 bases from J, with 12 bases between. Germline lookup yields CDR1 SGHAT and CDR2 FQNNGV. For the CDR3, the DNA is TGTGCCAGCAGCCCTCGGAGCAGAAACTATGGCTACACCTTC. It codes for CASSPRSRNYGYTF.

This clone was counted once. The V and J genes are TRBV19 and TRBJ1-1, with D unresolved. V gave up 5 bases and J gave up 5 bases, with 12 bases separating them. This CDR3 region has 13 residues. In germline, CDR1 is LNHDA, CDR2 SQIVND (reference sequence). The chain's CDR3 is CASSAATRTEAFF. CDR3 sequence (DNA): TGTGCCAGTAGTGCAGCAACGAGGACTGAAGCTTTCTTT.

The chain is built from TRBV5-1 and TRBJ2-7, with 7 bases identical to TRBD1. The CDR3 contains 14 residues. The V and J ends lost 5 bases and 2 bases, in that order; junction bases with no gene match: 7. The germline CDR1 and CDR2 sequences are SGHRS and YFSETQ. CDR3 DNA sequence: TGCGCCAGCAGTTCCGGGACAGATACCTACGAGCAGTACTTC. It is translated as CASSSGTDTYEQYF.

This clone was counted once. J is TRBJ1-1 and V is TRBV3-1 (or the pseudogene TRBV3-2); D remains ambiguous. The length of the CDR3 is 13 residues. From germline, CDR1 is LGHDT and CDR2 YNNKEL (reference sequence). Trimming took 1 base from V and 5 from J, leaving 8 bases between them. CDR3 region: CASSQVRETEAFF. The DNA of the CDR3 is TGTGCCAGCAGCCAAGTACGGGAGACTGAAGCTTTCTTT.

This chain links TRBV9 with TRBJ1-6; D remains ambiguous. The CDR3 loop spans 17 amino acids. V was cut by 0 bases and J by 0 bases, with 10 bases left in between. CDR1 is SGDLS, CDR2 YYNGEE, per germline. The CDR3 DNA sequence: TGTGCCAGCAGCGTAGCTAGTGAAAGCTCCTATAATTCACCCCTCCACTTT. Translated: CASSVASESSYNSPLHF.